The next 17 T cell receptor beta chains were all read from a single sample in a study of beta chain features in type 1 diabetes. Sequencing targeted expressed TCRB transcripts, as all isolated RNA had been reverse transcribed. The table came from immunoSEQ multiplex PCR; TCRdb's copy has only in-frame clones and leaves some out. The table lists around 99,000 clones, less than 40% of them singletons. Sequencing used stem cell memory CD4+ T cells from blood. The receptors shown here come from a woman in her late teens or twenties in good health.

This chain links TRBV28 with TRBJ2-3, with 9 bases aligning to TRBD2. J lost 1 base, V lost 6 bases, and 2 bases had no gene match. From germline, CDR1 is MDHEN and CDR2 SYDVKM. The CDR3 runs 14 residues. The CDR3 region has the DNA TGTGCCAGCAGCCGGACTAGCGGCACAGATACGCAGTATTTT. Protein product: CASSRTSGTDTQYF. Filled out from reference TRBV28 and TRBJ2-3, the complete variable domain reads DVKVTQSSRYLVKRTGEKVFLECVQDMDHENMFWYRQDPGLGLRLIYFSYDVKMKEKGDIPEGYSVSREKKERFSLILESASTNQTSMYLCASSRTSGTDTQYFGPGTRLTVL.

This clone came up a few times. The genes are TRBV28 and TRBJ1-2, with 8 bases matching TRBD1. Germline CDR1 reads MDHEN; CDR2 reads SYDVKM. Trimming at V came to 5 bases and at J to 2 bases, leaving 7 bases not matched to a gene. The CDR3 has 15 amino acids. The CDR3 DNA reads as TGTGCCAGCAGTCGTCCCGGGACAGGAAACTATGGCTACACCTTC. This sequence encodes CASSRPGTGNYGYTF.

In this sample, this clone turned up once. The chain joins TRBV29-1 to TRBJ2-5, with TRBD1 as a possible D gene (6 bases). The end of the DNA is better explained by TRBJ2-7, so the J call may be wrong. The germline gives CDR1 SQVTM, CDR2 ANQGSEA. The CDR3 is made up of 12 amino acids. The CDR3 sequence: CSVSDRRYEQYF. The CDR3, as DNA: TGCAGCGTTAGCGACAGGAGGTACGAGCAGTACTTC.

The chain has TRBV5-1 and TRBJ1-4, with TRBD1 as a possible D gene (6 bases). V was trimmed by 4 bases and J by 4 bases, leaving 14 bases between them. The CDR3 covers 15 residues. Looked up from germline, CDR1 is SGHRS and CDR2 is YFSETQ. CDR3 nucleotide sequence: TGCGCCAGCAGCAAGGGACAAGGGGATAATGAAAAACTGTTTTTT. Translated, it gives CASSKGQGDNEKLFF.

This sequence joins TRBV10-3 and TRBJ2-7; D is perhaps TRBD2 (7 bases). This CDR3 is built from 16 residues. Per germline, CDR1 ENHRY and CDR2 SYGVKD. The germline V and J ends were trimmed by 6 bases and 3 bases, with 21 bases remaining between them. The CDR3 coding sequence is TGTGCCATCAGGGGGGGGCTAGCGGACGCGAGCTACGAGCAGTACTTC. Translation: CAIRGGLADASYEQYF.

The V gene is TRBV11-2, the J gene TRBJ2-1, with D possibly TRBD2 on 5 matching bases. Germline-derived CDR1 and CDR2 are SGHAT and FQNNGV. The CDR3 sequence is 15 residues long. Trimming took off 3 bases at V and 5 bases at J, with 14 bases between the two ends. The chain's CDR3 is CASSFSTGMNNEQFF. The CDR3 coding sequence is TGTGCCAGCAGCTTTTCAACGGGAATGAACAATGAGCAGTTCTTC.

This rearrangement joins TRBV7-9 to TRBJ2-5, with TRBD1 as a possible D gene (5 bases). Deletions cut 11 bases from V and 2 bases from J, with 18 bases between. Germline V lookup: CDR1 SEHNR, CDR2 FQNEAQ (reference sequence). The CDR3 covers 14 residues. The CDR3 is CAPSRAGSQETQYF. The CDR3 coding sequence is TGTGCCCCCTCTCGGGCAGGGTCACAAGAGACCCAGTACTTC. The full variable domain, completed using reference TRBV7-9 and TRBJ2-5, is DTGVSQNPRHKITKRGQNVTFRCDPISEHNRLYWYRQTLGQGPEFLTYFQNEAQLEKSRLLSDRFSAERPKGSFSTLEIQRTEQGDSAMYLCAPSRAGSQETQYFGPGTRLLVL.

The rearrangement joins TRBV19 to TRBJ2-3; 8 nucleotides agree with TRBD1. Unmatched junction bases numbered 7, after V lost 11 bases and J lost 0 bases. Germline assignment: CDR1 LNHDA and CDR2 SQIVND (reference sequence). This CDR3 is built from 14 residues. CDR3 DNA: TGTGCCGCTACCCAGGGGGCTAGCACAGATACGCAGTATTTT. It codes for CAATQGASTDTQYF. Using reference TRBV19 and TRBJ2-3 for the parts outside the CDR3, the full variable domain is DGGITQSPKYLFRKEGQNVTLSCEQNLNHDAMYWYRQDPGQGLRLIYYSQIVNDFQKGDIAEGYSVSREKKESFPLTVTSAQKNPTAFYLCAATQGASTDTQYFGPGTRLTVL.

This clone was detected only a few times. CDR3 in amino acids: CASSPDRDSYNEQFF. The CDR3 nucleotides read TGTGCCAGCAGTCCGGACAGGGACTCCTACAATGAGCAGTTCTTC. This chain connects TRBV6-5 to TRBJ2-1; 8 bases map to TRBD1. The J segment lost 0 bases and the V segment lost 5 bases, leaving 3 bases of the junction unmatched. The CDR3 has 15 residues. Germline V gives CDR1 MNHEY, CDR2 SVGAGI.

The V and J genes are TRBV29-1 and TRBJ1-1; 8 bases are a match to TRBD1. The germline CDR1 and CDR2 sequences are SQVTM and ANQGSEA. This CDR3 has 12 residues. V gave up 6 bases and J gave up 5 bases; unmatched junction bases: 5. The chain's CDR3 is CSVDRVHTEAFF. CDR3 coding DNA: TGCAGCGTGGACAGGGTGCATACTGAAGCTTTCTTT.

This rearrangement joins TRBV4-3 to TRBJ1-4, with 7 bases matching TRBD1. Germline V gene data show CDR1 as LGHNA and CDR2 as YSLEER. This CDR3 contains 15 residues. Trimming took 3 bases from V and 0 from J; bases not matched to a gene: 1. DNA of the CDR3: TGCGCCAGCAGCCAGGGGACAGCAACTAATGAAAAACTGTTTTTT. It is translated as CASSQGTATNEKLFF.

The genes are TRBV29-1 and TRBJ2-5; D gene ambiguous. TRBJ2-7 matches the DNA end more closely, so the J call is doubtful. Germline values: CDR1 SQVTM, CDR2 ANQGSEA. This CDR3 is 12 amino acids long. CDR3 sequence reads: CSVVVPSYEQYF. CDR3 coding DNA: TGCAGCGTTGTTGTCCCCTCCTACGAGCAGTACTTC.

The J gene is TRBJ1-1, the V gene TRBV27; 9 positions agree with TRBD1. The length of the CDR3 is 18 residues. Trimming cost V 2 bases and J 5 bases; bases outside gene matches: 15. CDR1 and CDR2 from the germline V gene are MNHEY and SMNVEV (reference sequence). The CDR3 loop reads CASSLASSFRTGETEAFF. Here the CDR3 DNA reads TGTGCCAGCAGTTTAGCCTCTTCCTTCAGGACAGGGGAGACTGAAGCTTTCTTT.

The V gene is TRBV28, the J gene TRBJ1-2; weak D call: TRBD1 (6 bases). Germline lookup yields CDR1 MDHEN and CDR2 SYDVKM. V shed 6 bases and J shed 8 bases, with 13 bases lying between them. There are 12 residues in the CDR3. CDR3 bases: TGTGCCAGCAGGTCTACAGGGTTCGGCTACACCTTC. This encodes CASRSTGFGYTF.

This clone was seen repeatedly, ten times or more. The gene calls are TRBV5-4 and TRBJ2-6; D perhaps matches TRBD1 (7 bases). V lost 3 bases and J lost 6, with 13 bases in between. Germline CDR1 is SGHNT and CDR2 is YYREEE (reference sequence). CDR3 size: 15 residues. The CDR3: CASSSRGDAANVLTF. The CDR3 DNA reads as TGTGCCAGCAGCTCCAGGGGGGATGCGGCCAACGTCCTGACTTTC.

The rearrangement uses TRBV18 and TRBJ2-7, with 7 bases matching TRBD1. V gave up 2 bases and J gave up 2 bases; unmatched junction bases: 6. CDR3 size: 15 residues. CDR1 KGHSH and CDR2 LQKENI come from the germline V gene. The CDR3 here is CASSPRDSVTYEQYF. For the CDR3, the DNA is TGTGCCAGCTCACCAAGGGACAGCGTTACCTACGAGCAGTACTTC.

V is TRBV28 and J is TRBJ2-1; TRBD2 matches 10 bases. The J segment lost 3 bases and the V segment lost 5 bases, leaving 7 bases of the junction unmatched. The CDR3 loop spans 16 amino acids. The germline CDR1 and CDR2 sequences are MDHEN and SYDVKM. CDR3 nucleotide sequence: TGTGCCAGCAGTCCATACGGACTAGCGGTCTACAATGAGCAGTTCTTC. Its protein product is CASSPYGLAVYNEQFF.